These T cell receptor beta chains were read from a single sample in a study of CD4 T cell repertoires in COVID-19. Data came from immunoSEQ multiplex PCR; TCRdb stores just in-frame clones and leaves some out. The sample has about 75,000 clones, approximately 83% seen once; the top ten hold about 0.5%. The sequencing used CD4+ T cells from peripheral blood, collected after recovery from COVID-19. These receptors were taken from a human donor who had COVID-19. Both conserved end residues are part of each CDR3. The D gene is left open where the match is weak. A clone size is listed for some rows: how often the clone was seen (once, few, many), or a class if it is expanded.

CDR3 length	V gene	D gene	J gene	clone size	CDR3 DNA	CDR3 protein
15	TRBV9	.	TRBJ1-5	.	TGTGCCAGCAGCGTAGCTTCGGGAATCAATCAGCCCCAGCATTTT	CASSVASGINQPQHF
12	TRBV5-6	.	TRBJ1-6	once	TGTGCCAGCAGCTTTTGGGATTCACCCCTCCACTTT	CASSFWDSPLHF
11	TRBV29-1	.	TRBJ1-1	.	TGCAGCGTTGAAAGGAACACTGAAGCTTTCTTT	CSVERNTEAFF
16	TRBV9	.	TRBJ2-3	.	TGTGCCAGCAGCGTAAGGAGCGGAACCGTTACAGATACGCAGTATTTT	CASSVRSGTVTDTQYF
18	TRBV5-4	TRBD1	TRBJ1-5	.	TGTGCCAGCAGCCATCCCGCGACAGGGGTAAGTAGGGATCAGCCCCAGCATTTT	CASSHPATGVSRDQPQHF
17	TRBV4-2	TRBD2	TRBJ2-3	.	TGTGCCAGCAGCCAAGATCTCAGCGGGAGGGAGGGAGATACGCAGTATTTT	CASSQDLSGREGDTQYF
14	TRBV18	.	TRBJ1-1	.	TGTGCCAGCTCCCCTACACAGGTTGGTTCTGAAGCTTTCTTT	CASSPTQVGSEAFF
11	TRBV12-5	.	TRBJ2-1	.	TGTGCTAGTGGTTTGGTATACGAGCAGTTCTTC	CASGLVYEQFF
13	TRBV7-8	TRBD1	TRBJ1-1	.	TGTGCCAGCAGCGAGACAGGGGGCGTTGAAGCTTTCTTT	CASSETGGVEAFF
15	TRBV6-1	.	TRBJ2-7	.	TGTGCCAGCAGTGAAGCGGGAGGAATTCCCTACGAGCAGTACTTC	CASSEAGGIPYEQYF
13	TRBV19	TRBD1	TRBJ2-7	.	TGTGCCAGTAGTGTCCTCGGGACAGGGGTTGCGTACTTC	CASSVLGTGVAYF
18	TRBV4-1	.	TRBJ2-2	.	TGCGCCAGCAGCCAAGGAGGGGCGCAAGCTCCGAACACCGGGGAGCTGTTTTTT	CASSQGGAQAPNTGELFF
15	TRBV4-1	TRBD1	TRBJ1-1	.	TGCGCCAGCAGCTCCCAAATAGGAGGGGGCGTTGAAGCTTTCTTT	CASSSQIGGGVEAFF
10	TRBV27	TRBD2	TRBJ2-7	.	TGTGTGGTTTGGGGGGGCGAGCAGTACTTC	CVVWGGEQYF
13	TRBV7-2	.	TRBJ2-2	.	TGTGCCAGCAGGGCCAGGGTGGAGGGGGAGCTGTTTTTT	CASRARVEGELFF
15	TRBV3-1/TRBV3-2	.	TRBJ1-2	.	TGTGCCAGCAGCCAAGGTTCGGATGACAGCTATGGCTACACCTTC	CASSQGSDDSYGYTF
15	TRBV5-1	TRBD2	TRBJ2-1	few	TGCGCCAGCAGCCCGAGGACTAGCGGGACAAATGAGCAGTTCTTC	CASSPRTSGTNEQFF
13	TRBV11-2	.	TRBJ1-2	.	TGTGCCAGCAGCACTACCGGCTCCTATGGCTACACCTTC	CASSTTGSYGYTF
13	TRBV7-2	.	TRBJ1-2	once	TGTGCCAGCAGCTTGGAAGAGATTCATGGCTACACCTTC	CASSLEEIHGYTF
15	TRBV5-1	TRBD1	TRBJ2-2	.	TGCGCCAGCAGCCGAACTGGACAGGGCTCCGGGGAGCTGTTTTTT	CASSRTGQGSGELFF
15	TRBV11-3	TRBD1	TRBJ2-1	.	TGTGCCAGCAGCTTCGAACAGGGGGCTTACAATGAGCAGTTCTTC	CASSFEQGAYNEQFF
14	TRBV2	TRBD1	TRBJ1-1	few	TGTGCCAGCAGGGCCCGACAGGGCCTCACTGAAGCTTTCTTT	CASRARQGLTEAFF
15	TRBV5-1	TRBD1	TRBJ2-5	.	TGCGCCAGCGGGATTGGACAGGGGGCATGGGAGACCCAGTACTTC	CASGIGQGAWETQYF
13	TRBV6-5	TRBD1	TRBJ1-4	.	TGTGCCAGCAGACCCGGACAGGTTGGTGGGGTGTTTTTT	CASRPGQVGGVFF
17	TRBV3-1/TRBV3-2	.	TRBJ2-4	.	TGTGCCAGCAGCCAGCGCGGCGGCCTAGGGTCCAAAAACATTCAGTACTTC	CASSQRGGLGSKNIQYF
15	TRBV4-1	TRBD1	TRBJ1-2	.	TGCGCCAGCAGCCAAGTCGACAGGGAAACCCATGGCTACACCTTC	CASSQVDRETHGYTF
16	TRBV9	TRBD2	TRBJ2-7	.	TGTGCCAGCAGCGTAGCCAGACTAGCGGGAATCTACGAGCAGTACTTC	CASSVARLAGIYEQYF
14	TRBV5-6	.	TRBJ1-5	.	TGTGCCAGCAGCCCAGACGGGGGGTTTCAGCCCCAGCATTTT	CASSPDGGFQPQHF
11	TRBV5-1	.	TRBJ2-5	.	TGCGCCAGCAGCTTTCAAGAGACCCAGTACTTC	CASSFQETQYF
15	TRBV6-5	.	TRBJ1-5	.	TGTGCCAGCAGCACCGGGCGGACTAGCAATCAGCCCCAGCATTTT	CASSTGRTSNQPQHF
12	TRBV10-3	.	TRBJ1-2	few	TGTGCCATCACGGAGACGAGCTATGGCTACACCTTC	CAITETSYGYTF
16	TRBV5-1	.	TRBJ2-3	.	TGCGCCAGCAGCTCGATATTAGACAGGAGGGCAGATACGCAGTATTTT	CASSSILDRRADTQYF
14	TRBV7-9	.	TRBJ1-1	.	TGTGCCAGCAGCTTAGCGCTGGGGTTCACTGAAGCTTTCTTT	CASSLALGFTEAFF
17	TRBV24-1	TRBD2	TRBJ2-2	.	TGTGCCACCAGTGATCCTAGCGGGCCCACGAACACCGGGGAGCTGTTTTTT	CATSDPSGPTNTGELFF
14	TRBV6-5	.	TRBJ1-2	many	TGTGCCAGCAGCTCCGTTGGGGGCGGCTATGGCTACACCTTC	CASSSVGGGYGYTF
13	TRBV30	.	TRBJ1-1	.	TGTGCCTGGAGTGTTGGGATGAACACTGAAGCTTTCTTT	CAWSVGMNTEAFF
13	TRBV6-5	TRBD2	TRBJ2-3	.	TGTGCCAGCACTCCGGGGGGTGTTGATACGCAGTATTTT	CASTPGGVDTQYF
15	TRBV5-6	.	TRBJ1-2	.	TGTGCCAGCAGCTCCGGCGGGACCCACAGTTATGGCTACACCTTC	CASSSGGTHSYGYTF
11	TRBV2	.	TRBJ1-2	.	TGTGCCAGCAGTCGCTCGGGGGGCTACACCTTC	CASSRSGGYTF
15	TRBV28	.	TRBJ1-5	.	TGTGCCAGCTGTCTCGCGGGGCTAAGCAATCAGCCCCAGCATTTT	CASCLAGLSNQPQHF
15	TRBV27	.	TRBJ2-4	.	TGTGCCAGCAGAGCCGGGACTGTAGCCAAAAACATTCAGTACTTC	CASRAGTVAKNIQYF
14	TRBV19	.	TRBJ1-1	.	TGTGCCAGTAGTACAGGGGCCCCTAACACTGAAGCTTTCTTT	CASSTGAPNTEAFF
15	TRBV5-1	.	TRBJ1-2	.	TGCGCCACCACTCAGGGGCCGAACTCTAACTATGGCTACACCTTC	CATTQGPNSNYGYTF
11	TRBV2	.	TRBJ2-5	.	TGTGCCAGCAAGGGGATGGAGACCCAGTACTTC	CASKGMETQYF
14	TRBV28	TRBD1	TRBJ1-5	.	TGTGCCAGCAGACCCACAGGGGAGAATCAGCCCCAGCATTTT	CASRPTGENQPQHF
15	TRBV10-3	.	TRBJ1-3	.	TGTGCCATCAGTGAGACAGCCAGTCGACGAAACACCATATATTTT	CAISETASRRNTIYF
15	TRBV7-9	.	TRBJ1-1	.	TGTGCCAGCAGCACCTGGGGGGCGATGAACACTGAAGCTTTCTTT	CASSTWGAMNTEAFF
15	TRBV28	TRBD1	TRBJ2-3	.	TGTGCCAGCAGTTTAAGGGGACAGGGGTCAGATACGCAGTATTTT	CASSLRGQGSDTQYF